Each of the 17 T cell receptor beta chains below was sequenced from the same sample in a study of tissue T cells after allogeneic stem cell transplantation. Described time point: mouse harvest day 14 after allogeneic transplant. Mouse grafts combined 10^7 T-cell-depleted bone marrow cells with 10^6 splenic CD5+ T cells. Here immunoSEQ multiplex PCR was the method, and the copy in TCRdb shows in-frame clones only, minus some. Of approximately 8,800 clones detected, 37% appear once; the ten largest clones hold around 3%. Sequencing was done on a sample of skin. These TCRs come from a female BALB/c mouse given C57BL/6 T cells with graft-versus-host disease after an allogeneic hematopoietic cell transplant.

A note on this clone: Gene names are the mouse ones. This sample also contains other DNA sequences that code for the same CDR3. The CDR3 sequence: CASSLGQKDTQYF. The sequenced part of the CDR3 DNA is TGTGCCAGCAGTCTGGGACAGAAAGACACCCAGTAC. This chain joins TRBV26 and TRBJ2-5, with D perhaps matching TRBD1 (6 bases). From the germline J gene comes the end of the CDR3, since the read stops 1 residue before it. Germline V CDR1 and CDR2: KGHPV, FQNQEV (reference sequence). The CDR3 is 13 amino acids. V was pared by 2 bases and J by 4 bases, with 7 bases between.

Comments on this clone: The genes are named according to mouse. CDR3 DNA, as far as it was read: TGTGCCAGCAGTGATGCCAGGGCAAACACAGAAGTCTTC. Translating it yields CASSDARANTEVF. The whole CDR3 sequence reads CASSDARANTEVFF. V and J are TRBV13-1 and TRBJ1-1; D is possibly TRBD1 (5 bases). The missing CDR3 end, 1 residue past where the read stops, is filled in from the germline J gene. Germline CDR1 reads NSHNY; CDR2 reads SYGAGN. The CDR3 sequence is 14 residues long. Trimming removed 0 bases at V and 0 bases at J, with 6 bases between.

This clone came up a few times. Mouse gene names apply. The DNA ends 1 residue before the CDR3 does, and the rest of the CDR3 is filled in from the germline J gene. The chain uses TRBV3 and TRBJ1-4; D call uncertain. Trimming shortened V by 5 bases and J by 0 bases, and 7 bases separated the two germline ends. The CDR3 is made up of 14 amino acids. Per the germline V gene, CDR1 is SNHLY and CDR2 is FYNGKV (reference sequence). Here the CDR3 reads CASSRLFSNERLFF. Partial CDR3 DNA: TGTGCCAGCAGCCGACTCTTTTCCAACGAAAGATTATTT.

With respect to this clone: Germline and genes here are mouse. The read stops 1 residue short of the end of the CDR3; the missing end is completed from the germline J gene. The rearrangement links TRBV31 to TRBJ2-5; the match to TRBD2 covers 7 bases. The CDR3 has 15 amino acids. The germline CDR1 and CDR2 sequences are GKSSPN and SITVG. V gave up 0 bases and J gave up 2 bases; unmatched junction bases: 5. Incomplete CDR3 DNA: TGTGCCTGGAGTCTAGATAACTGGGGCCAAGACACCCAGTAC. It specifies CAWSLDNWGQDTQY. The full CDR3 protein is CAWSLDNWGQDTQYF. Complete variable domain (other parts from reference TRBV31 and TRBJ2-5): AQTIHQWPVAEIKAVGSPLSLGCTIKGKSSPNLYWYWQATGGTLQQLFYSITVGQVESVVQLNLSASRPKDDQFILSTEKLLLSHSGFYLCAWSLDNWGQDTQYFGPGTRLLVL.

This clone was found a few times. The genes and germline here are from mouse. The missing CDR3 end, 1 residue past where the read stops, is filled in from the germline J gene. The genes are TRBV31 and TRBJ2-4, with D perhaps TRBD1 (5 bases). The CDR3 is 13 residues long. The V gene's germline CDR1 is GKSSPN and CDR2 SITVG. Trimming pared 0 bases from V and 8 bases from J, leaving 12 bases between. The chain's CDR3 is CAWSLGREGTLYF. CDR3 DNA, as far as it was read: TGTGCCTGGAGTCTAGGCAGGGAGGGCACCTTGTAC.

As to this clone: The gene names given are mouse names. The read ends 1 residue shy of where the CDR3 ends; the end is completed using the germline J gene. V and J are TRBV13-1 and TRBJ2-2, with 7 positions matching TRBD1. Germline V gene data show CDR1 as NSHNY and CDR2 as SYGAGN. The CDR3 contains 15 residues. The V segment lost 0 bases and the J segment 2 bases; nucleotides outside the gene matches: 1. The DNA read from the CDR3 is TGTGCCAGCAGTGATGAGACAGGGAACACCGGGCAGCTCTAC. Translation gives CASSDETGNTGQLY. The entire CDR3 reads CASSDETGNTGQLYF.

Concerning this clone itself: The genes and germline here are from mouse. With the read ending 1 residue before the CDR3 end, the germline J gene is used to fill in that end. The chain is built from TRBV26 and TRBJ2-7; 10 bases align to TRBD1. The CDR3 extends over 14 amino acids. V gave up 4 bases and J gave up 4 bases; unmatched junction bases: 4. From germline, CDR1 is KGHPV and CDR2 FQNQEV (reference sequence). CDR3 amino acids: CASSPGTGDYEQYF. The covered CDR3 bases are TGTGCCAGCAGTCCCGGGACAGGGGATTATGAACAGTAC.

In regard to this clone: These gene names are mouse names. With the read ending 1 residue before the CDR3 end, the germline J gene is used to fill in that end. This chain links TRBV26 with TRBJ2-1; the D gene is possibly TRBD2 (6 bases). Trimming left V 4 bases short and J 10 bases short, with 8 bases between. In germline, CDR1 is KGHPV, CDR2 FQNQEV (reference sequence). CDR3 length: 11 residues. The CDR3: CASSQTGEQFF. Partial CDR3 DNA: TGTGCCAGCAGTCAGACTGGAGAGCAGTTC. The full variable domain, its missing parts supplied by reference TRBV26 and TRBJ2-1, is NSKVIQTPRYLVKGQGQKAKMRCIPEKGHPVVFWYQQNKNNEFKFLINFQNQEVLQQIDMTEKRFSAECPSNSPCSLEIQSSEAGDSALYLCASSQTGEQFFGPGTRLTVL.

Points on this clone: Gene and germline names: mouse. The read ends 1 residue early relative to the CDR3; the germline J gene fills the gap. The chain uses TRBV26 and TRBJ2-4, with 9 bases lining up with TRBD2. J lost 0 bases, V lost 2 bases, and 3 bases had no gene match. The CDR3 extends over 16 amino acids. The germline V gene has CDR1 KGHPV and CDR2 FQNQEV (reference sequence). The sequenced CDR3 bases are TGTGCCAGCAGTCTGCTGGGGGGGATTAGTCAAAACACCTTGTAC. This encodes CASSLLGGISQNTLY. The full CDR3 sequence reads CASSLLGGISQNTLYF. The full variable domain, its missing parts supplied by reference TRBV26 and TRBJ2-4, is NSKVIQTPRYLVKGQGQKAKMRCIPEKGHPVVFWYQQNKNNEFKFLINFQNQEVLQQIDMTEKRFSAECPSNSPCSLEIQSSEAGDSALYLCASSLLGGISQNTLYFGAGTRLSVL.

By proportion, this clone is medium-sized (0.01 to 0.1%). Mouse gene names and germline throughout. The read ends 1 residue before the CDR3 terminus; that terminus is restored from the germline J gene. This chain connects TRBV23 to TRBJ2-5; the table's D gene call, TRBD1, was not cross checked with the DNA. This CDR3 is 13 amino acids long. CDR1 and CDR2 from the germline V gene are KGHTA and FQNQQP. The covered CDR3 bases are TGCTCCAGCAGGGGGACAGGGCGAGACACCCAGTAC. It is translated as CSSRGTGRDTQY. In full, the CDR3 is CSSRGTGRDTQYF.

As regards this clone: Gene and germline names: mouse. Read data end 1 residue before the CDR3 end; the end is taken from the germline J gene. This chain links TRBV1 with TRBJ2-1; a weak D match, TRBD2 (6 bases). There are 13 residues in the CDR3. Trimming took off 3 bases at V and 3 bases at J, with 6 bases between the two ends. From germline, CDR1 is NSQYPW and CDR2 LRSPGD (reference sequence). The CDR3 sequence is CTCSAGGYAEQFF. The CDR3 DNA, read in part, is TGCACCTGCAGTGCTGGGGGCTATGCTGAGCAGTTC.

This clone was seen a few times. The gene names here belong to mouse. Partial CDR3 DNA: TGTGCCAGCTCTCTCGAGAAAAACACCTTGTAC. It encodes CASSLEKNTLY. The whole CDR3 sequence is CASSLEKNTLYF. The chain combines TRBV12-1 with TRBJ2-4; D is uncertain. Sequencing ends 1 residue short of the CDR3 end; the germline J gene provides the rest. Trimming took off 0 bases at V and 4 bases at J, with 4 bases between the two ends. CDR1 and CDR2 from the germline V gene are SGHSN and HYEKVE. This CDR3 has 12 residues.

Note on this clone: Gene and germline names: mouse. The CDR3 is cut off 1 residue early in the read; its end comes from the germline J gene. At the DNA level, this CDR3 is encoded by other sequences in the same sample as well. V is TRBV26 and J is TRBJ1-1, with D unclear. Germline V lookup: CDR1 KGHPV, CDR2 FQNQEV (reference sequence). The CDR3 consists of 11 residues. V was clipped by 0 bases and J by 4 bases, with 0 bases between them. The sequenced part of the CDR3 DNA is TGTGCCAGCAGTCTGTCCACAGAAGTCTTC. This codes for CASSLSTEVF. The CDR3, in full, reads CASSLSTEVFF.

In the case of this clone: Each gene name is a mouse one. The read halts 1 residue ahead of the CDR3 end, with the missing end drawn from the germline J gene. The sample carries other DNA sequences with the same CDR3. The chain couples TRBV26 to TRBJ1-1; unclear D gene. The V gene's germline CDR1 is KGHPV and CDR2 FQNQEV (reference sequence). This CDR3 region has 13 residues. V was clipped by 5 bases and J by 0 bases, with 7 bases between them. Here the CDR3 reads CASSRTSNTEVFF. CDR3 DNA, as far as it was read: TGTGCCAGCAGTAGGACGTCAAACACAGAAGTCTTC.

Remarks on this clone: The listed genes are named as in mouse. The read terminates 1 residue before the CDR3 end, so the remaining end is supplied by the germline J gene. This same CDR3 is encoded by further DNA sequences in the sample. The rearrangement joins TRBV26 to TRBJ2-2, with 7 bases fitting TRBD2. The V segment lost 6 bases and the J segment 0 bases; nucleotides outside the gene matches: 1. The CDR3 runs 14 residues. Germline values: CDR1 KGHPV, CDR2 FQNQEV (reference sequence). CDR3 residues: CASSLGANTGQLYF. CDR3 DNA, as far as it was read: TGTGCCAGCAGCCTGGGGGCAAACACCGGGCAGCTCTAC.

Points on this clone: Mouse gene names apply. The CDR3 end is not reached by the read, which stops 1 residue before it; the germline J gene fills it in. The chain joins TRBV26 to TRBJ1-1; D gene uncertain. The V gene lost 3 bases and the J gene lost 1 base, with 9 bases spanning the gap. This CDR3 is built from 14 residues. The germline V gene encodes CDR1 KGHPV and CDR2 FQNQEV (reference sequence). The CDR3 reads CASSLFWGNTEVFF. The part of the CDR3 DNA that was read is TGTGCCAGCAGTCTCTTCTGGGGAAACACAGAAGTCTTC.

This clone turned up a few times. Any gene name here is a mouse gene name. The read is 1 residue too short to cover the CDR3 end, so that end is filled in from the germline J gene. V and J are TRBV20 and TRBJ1-1; 7 nucleotides align to TRBD1. Germline loops: CDR1 GFQATS, CDR2 STVNSAI. The V and J ends lost 0 bases and 5 bases, in that order; junction bases with no gene match: 6. This CDR3 has 14 amino acids. CDR3 in amino acids: CGAREYRGRTEVFF. The CDR3 bases that were read are TGTGGTGCTAGGGAGTACAGGGGAAGGACAGAAGTCTTC.